A single sample gave rise to the 7 T cell receptor beta chains below, sequenced in a study of blood T cell repertoires in COVID-19. This table comes from immunoSEQ multiplex PCR, and its TCRdb copy is limited to in-frame clones, with some not included. The table includes hundreds of thousands of clones, roughly 76% detected once. Sequenced sample: peripheral blood. Receptors originate from a woman at least 80 years old with COVID-19, enrolled during active disease.

The chain couples TRBV9 to TRBJ2-3, with TRBD1 matching over 7 bases. From germline, CDR1 is SGDLS and CDR2 YYNGEE. The CDR3 sequence is 16 residues long. The ends lost 4 bases at V and 0 bases at J; junction bases unmatched: 8. CDR3 nucleotides: TGTGCCAGCAGCCCCAGCCAGGGACAGAGCACAGATACGCAGTATTTT. This sequence encodes CASSPSQGQSTDTQYF.

The CDR3 sequence: CASSQVPGQPNYGYTF. The DNA for the CDR3 is TGTGCCAGCAGCCAAGTGCCAGGGCAGCCCAACTATGGCTACACCTTC. This chain joins TRBV4-2 and TRBJ1-2; possibly TRBD1 for D (5 bases). Germline values: CDR1 LGHNA, CDR2 YNFKEQ. The V gene lost 1 base and the J gene lost 2 bases, with 14 bases spanning the gap. This CDR3 region has 16 residues.

The V and J genes are TRBV14 and TRBJ2-3, with 13 bases that match TRBD2. Germline CDR1 is SGHDN and CDR2 is FVKESK. Trimming removed 5 bases from V and 1 base from J; junction bases left unmatched: 9. This CDR3 region has 18 residues. CDR3 residues: CASSSHLGLAGGTDTQYF. CDR3 nucleotide sequence: TGTGCCAGCAGCTCCCACCTCGGACTAGCGGGGGGCACAGATACGCAGTATTTT.

This chain uses TRBV29-1 with TRBJ2-1; D call uncertain. This CDR3 comprises 12 residues. Germline V CDR1 and CDR2: SQVTM, ANQGSEA. CDR3 coding DNA: TGCAGTGATTGGCAGAACCTTAATGAGCAGTTCTTC. Protein product: CSDWQNLNEQFF.

The CDR3 DNA sequence: TGTGCCAGCAGCCAAACCCAAATCAGGGGGCGGGCTGGCTACACCTTC. Protein product: CASSQTQIRGRAGYTF. The rearrangement links TRBV3-1 (or the pseudogene TRBV3-2) to TRBJ1-2; 8 nucleotides match TRBD1. With V trimmed by 2 bases and J by 7 bases, 12 bases remained unmatched. Germline CDR1 reads LGHDT; CDR2 reads YNNKEL (reference sequence). This CDR3 has 16 residues.

The chain has TRBV29-1 and TRBJ2-7; 9 positions agree with TRBD1. The germline CDR1 and CDR2 sequences are SQVTM and ANQGSEA. This CDR3 has 14 amino acids. The junction had 4 bases not matched to a gene; V was cut back by 4 bases and J by 0 bases. The CDR3, as DNA: TGCAGCGTTGCGAGGACAGGGGACTCCTACGAGCAGTACTTC. Translating it yields CSVARTGDSYEQYF.

As for this clone: The junction shows a germline mismatch at one end, possibly a read error. The rearrangement links TRBV28 to TRBJ2-7; 7 positions match TRBD1. CDR1 is MDHEN and CDR2 is SYDVKM in the germline V gene. The CDR3 consists of 14 residues. The CDR3 DNA reads as TGTGCCAGCAGTTTGTTCCCGGGACAGCGAACCGCCATCTTC. This encodes CASSLFPGQRTAIF.